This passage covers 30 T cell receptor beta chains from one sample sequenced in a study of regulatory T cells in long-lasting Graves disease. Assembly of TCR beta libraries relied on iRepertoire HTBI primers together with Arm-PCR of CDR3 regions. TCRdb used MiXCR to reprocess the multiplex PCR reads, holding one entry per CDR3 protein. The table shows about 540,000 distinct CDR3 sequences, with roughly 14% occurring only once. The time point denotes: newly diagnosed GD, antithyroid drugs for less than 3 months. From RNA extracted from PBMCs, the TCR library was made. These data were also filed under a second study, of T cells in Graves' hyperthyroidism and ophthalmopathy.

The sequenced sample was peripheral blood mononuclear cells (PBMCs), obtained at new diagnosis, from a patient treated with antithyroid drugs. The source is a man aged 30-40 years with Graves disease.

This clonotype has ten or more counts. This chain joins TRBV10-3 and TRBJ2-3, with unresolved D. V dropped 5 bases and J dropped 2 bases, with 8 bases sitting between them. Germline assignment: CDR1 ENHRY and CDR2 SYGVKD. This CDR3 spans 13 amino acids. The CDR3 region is CAISQAVTDTQYF. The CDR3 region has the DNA TGTGCCATCAGTCAGGCGGTCACAGATACGCAGTATTTT.

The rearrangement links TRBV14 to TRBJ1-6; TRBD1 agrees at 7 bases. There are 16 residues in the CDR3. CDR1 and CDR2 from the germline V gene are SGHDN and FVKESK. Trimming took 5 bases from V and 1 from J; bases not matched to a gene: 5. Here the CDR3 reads CASSGHRGSYNSPLHF. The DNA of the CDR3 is TGTGCCAGCAGCGGTCACAGGGGTTCCTATAATTCACCCCTCCACTTT. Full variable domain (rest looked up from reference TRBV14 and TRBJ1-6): EAGVTQFPSHSVIEKGQTVTLRCDPISGHDNLYWYRRVMGKEIKFLLHFVKESKQDESGMPNNRFLAERTGGTYSTLKVQPAELEDSGVYFCASSGHRGSYNSPLHFGNGTRLTVT.

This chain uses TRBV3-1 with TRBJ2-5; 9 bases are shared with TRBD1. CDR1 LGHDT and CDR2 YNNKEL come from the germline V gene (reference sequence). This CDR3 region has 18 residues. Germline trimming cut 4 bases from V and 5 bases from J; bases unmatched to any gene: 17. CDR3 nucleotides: TGTGCCAGCAGCCGGTTACTCGATGACAGGGGGAATTTGGAGACCCAGTACTTC. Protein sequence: CASSRLLDDRGNLETQYF.

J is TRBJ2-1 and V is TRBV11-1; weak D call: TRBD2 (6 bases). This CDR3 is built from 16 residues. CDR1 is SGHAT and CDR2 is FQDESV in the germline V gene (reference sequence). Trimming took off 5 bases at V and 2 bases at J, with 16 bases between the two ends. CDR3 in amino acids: CASSDSGGGPYNEQFF. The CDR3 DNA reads TGTGCCAGCAGCGACTCCGGGGGAGGCCCCTACAATGAGCAGTTCTTC.

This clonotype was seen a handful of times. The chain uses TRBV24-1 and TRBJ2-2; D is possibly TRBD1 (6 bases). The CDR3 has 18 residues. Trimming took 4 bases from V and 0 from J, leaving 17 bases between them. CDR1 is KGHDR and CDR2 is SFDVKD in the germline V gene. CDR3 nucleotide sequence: TGTGCCACCAGTGAGCCACCCGGGACAACAGCGAACACCGGGGAGCTGTTTTTT. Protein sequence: CATSEPPGTTANTGELFF.

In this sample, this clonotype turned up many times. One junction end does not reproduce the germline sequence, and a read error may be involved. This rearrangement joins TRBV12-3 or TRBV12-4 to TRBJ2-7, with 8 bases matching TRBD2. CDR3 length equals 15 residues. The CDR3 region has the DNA TGTGCCAGCACCGGGGGGGGACTAGTTCTGACAGAAGCGGCTTTC. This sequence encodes CASTGGGLVLTEAAF.

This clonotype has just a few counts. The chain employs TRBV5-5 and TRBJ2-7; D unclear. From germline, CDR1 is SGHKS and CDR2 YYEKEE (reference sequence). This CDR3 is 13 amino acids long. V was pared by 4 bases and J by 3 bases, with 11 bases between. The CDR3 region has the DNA TGTGCCAGCAGCCCGGACCGTAACTACGAGCAGTACTTC. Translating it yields CASSPDRNYEQYF.

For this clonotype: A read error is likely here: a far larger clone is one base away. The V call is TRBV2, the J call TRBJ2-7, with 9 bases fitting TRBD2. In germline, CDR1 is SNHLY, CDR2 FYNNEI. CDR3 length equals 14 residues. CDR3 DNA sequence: TGTGCTCCTATGCCTAGCGGGGCCTACAATGAGCAGTACTTC. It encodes CAPMPSGAYNEQYF.

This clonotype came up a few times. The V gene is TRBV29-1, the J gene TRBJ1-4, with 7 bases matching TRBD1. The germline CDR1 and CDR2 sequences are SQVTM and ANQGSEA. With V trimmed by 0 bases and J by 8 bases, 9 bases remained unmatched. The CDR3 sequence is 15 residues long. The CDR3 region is CSVEEWEGAREKLFF. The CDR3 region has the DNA TGCAGCGTTGAAGAATGGGAGGGGGCGCGGGAAAAACTGTTTTTT.

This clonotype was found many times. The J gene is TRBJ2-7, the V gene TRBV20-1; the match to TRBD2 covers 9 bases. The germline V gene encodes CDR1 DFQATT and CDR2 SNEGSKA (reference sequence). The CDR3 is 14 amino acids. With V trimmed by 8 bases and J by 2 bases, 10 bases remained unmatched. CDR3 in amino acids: CSFWRLADTYEQYF. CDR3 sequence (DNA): TGCAGTTTCTGGAGACTAGCGGACACCTACGAGCAGTACTTC.

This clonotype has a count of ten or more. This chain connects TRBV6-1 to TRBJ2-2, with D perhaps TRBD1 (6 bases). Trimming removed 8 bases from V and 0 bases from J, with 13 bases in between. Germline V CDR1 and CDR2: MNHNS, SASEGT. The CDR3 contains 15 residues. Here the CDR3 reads CASGRGNTNTGELFF. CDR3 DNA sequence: TGTGCCAGCGGAAGGGGGAACACGAACACCGGGGAGCTGTTTTTT.

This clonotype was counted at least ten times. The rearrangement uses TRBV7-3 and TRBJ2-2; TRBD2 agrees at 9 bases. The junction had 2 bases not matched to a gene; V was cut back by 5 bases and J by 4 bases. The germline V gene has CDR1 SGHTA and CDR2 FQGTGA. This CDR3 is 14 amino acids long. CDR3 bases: TGTGCCAGCAGCGAACTAGCGGGCACCGGGGAGCTGTTTTTT. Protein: CASSELAGTGELFF. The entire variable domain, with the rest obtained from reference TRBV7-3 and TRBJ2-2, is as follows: GAGVSQTPSNKVTEKGKYVELRCDPISGHTALYWYRQSLGQGPEFLIYFQGTGAADDSGLPNDRFFAVRPEGSVSTLKIQRTERGDSAVYLCASSELAGTGELFFGEGSRLTVL.

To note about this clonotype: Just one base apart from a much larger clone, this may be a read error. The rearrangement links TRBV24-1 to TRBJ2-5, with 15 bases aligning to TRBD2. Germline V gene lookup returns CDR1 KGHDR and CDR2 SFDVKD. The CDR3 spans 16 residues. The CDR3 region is CATSAGLAGGEETLYF. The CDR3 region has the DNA TGTGCCACCAGTGCTGGACTAGCGGGAGGGGAGGAGACCCTGTACTTC.

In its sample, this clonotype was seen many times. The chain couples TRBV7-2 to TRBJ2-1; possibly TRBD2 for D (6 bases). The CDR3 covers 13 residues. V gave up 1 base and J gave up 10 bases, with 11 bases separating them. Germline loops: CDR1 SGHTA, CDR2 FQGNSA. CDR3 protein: CASSLGQGLEQFF. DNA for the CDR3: TGTGCCAGCAGCTTAGGTCAAGGACTAGAGCAGTTCTTC.

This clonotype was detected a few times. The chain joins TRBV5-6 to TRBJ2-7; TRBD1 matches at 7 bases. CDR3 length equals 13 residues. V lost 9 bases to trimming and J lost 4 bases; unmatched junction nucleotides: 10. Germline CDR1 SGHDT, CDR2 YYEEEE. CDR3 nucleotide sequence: TGTGCCACCCAGTCCGGGACAGCTTACGAGCAGTACTTC. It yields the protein CATQSGTAYEQYF.

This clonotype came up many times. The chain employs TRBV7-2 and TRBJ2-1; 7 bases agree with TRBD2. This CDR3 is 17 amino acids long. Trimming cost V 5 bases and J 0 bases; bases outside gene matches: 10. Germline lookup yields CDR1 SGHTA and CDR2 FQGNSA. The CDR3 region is CASSPGVGGNSYNEQFF. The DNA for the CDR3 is TGTGCCAGCAGCCCCGGCGTGGGAGGGAACTCCTACAATGAGCAGTTCTTC.

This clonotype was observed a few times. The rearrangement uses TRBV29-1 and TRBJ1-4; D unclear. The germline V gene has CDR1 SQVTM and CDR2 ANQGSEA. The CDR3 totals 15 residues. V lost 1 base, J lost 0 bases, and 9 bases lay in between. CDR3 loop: CSVEGGVATNEKLFF. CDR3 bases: TGCAGCGTTGAAGGAGGAGTTGCAACTAATGAAAAACTGTTTTTT. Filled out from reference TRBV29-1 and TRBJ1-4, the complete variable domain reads SAVISQKPSRDICQRGTSLTIQCQVDSQVTMMFWYRQQPGQSLTLIATANQGSEATYESGFVIDKFPISRPNLTFSTLTVSNMSPEDSSIYLCSVEGGVATNEKLFFGSGTQLSVL.

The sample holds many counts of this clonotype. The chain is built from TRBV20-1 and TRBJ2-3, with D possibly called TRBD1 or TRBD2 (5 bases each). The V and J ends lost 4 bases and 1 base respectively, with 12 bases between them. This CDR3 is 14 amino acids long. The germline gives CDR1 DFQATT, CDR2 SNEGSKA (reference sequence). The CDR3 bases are TGCAGTGCTATCAGGGAGAGGGGCACAGATACGCAGTATTTT. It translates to CSAIRERGTDTQYF.

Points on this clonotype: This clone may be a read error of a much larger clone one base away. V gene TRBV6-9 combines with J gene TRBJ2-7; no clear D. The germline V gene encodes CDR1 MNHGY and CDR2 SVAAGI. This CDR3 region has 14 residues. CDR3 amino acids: CTSSYEASSYEQYF. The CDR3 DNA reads TGTACCAGCAGTTACGAGGCGAGCTCCTACGAGCAGTACTTC.

Here the CDR3 reads CSAREFVVHEQFF. The CDR3 coding sequence is TGCAGTGCTAGAGAATTCGTGGTGCATGAGCAGTTCTTC. The V and J genes are TRBV20-1 and TRBJ2-1; D call uncertain. The germline V and J ends were trimmed by 0 bases and 8 bases, with 11 bases remaining between them. CDR1 DFQATT and CDR2 SNEGSKA come from the germline V gene (reference sequence). The CDR3 is 13 amino acids.

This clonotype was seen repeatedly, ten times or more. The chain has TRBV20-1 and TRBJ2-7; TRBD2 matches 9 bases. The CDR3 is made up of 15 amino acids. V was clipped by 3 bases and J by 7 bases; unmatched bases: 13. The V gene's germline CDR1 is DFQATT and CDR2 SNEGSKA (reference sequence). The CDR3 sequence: CSASRLAGMGGEQYF. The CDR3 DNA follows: TGCAGTGCTAGCCGGCTAGCGGGGATGGGGGGGGAGCAGTACTTC.

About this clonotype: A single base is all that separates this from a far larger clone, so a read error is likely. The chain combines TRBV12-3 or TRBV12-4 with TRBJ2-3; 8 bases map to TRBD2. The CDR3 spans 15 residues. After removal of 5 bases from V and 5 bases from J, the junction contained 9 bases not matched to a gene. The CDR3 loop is CASSEAGVGKDTQYF. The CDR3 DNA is TGTGCCAGCAGTGAAGCGGGAGTCGGCAAAGATACGCAGTATTTT.

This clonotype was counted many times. Written as DNA, the CDR3 is TGTGCCAGCAGCTTAGGAGGCGCGGGAGGCAACGAGCAGTACTTC. Residues: CASSLGGAGGNEQYF. The rearrangement links TRBV7-9 to TRBJ2-7, with 8 bases aligning to TRBD2. The CDR3 sequence is 15 residues long. Trimming took 1 base from V and 5 from J; bases not matched to a gene: 7. Germline CDR1 and CDR2: SEHNR and FQNEAQ (reference sequence). Full variable domain (rest looked up from reference TRBV7-9 and TRBJ2-7): DTGVSQNPRHKITKRGQNVTFRCDPISEHNRLYWYRQTLGQGPEFLTYFQNEAQLEKSRLLSDRFSAERPKGSFSTLEIQRTEQGDSAMYLCASSLGGAGGNEQYFGPGTRLTVT.

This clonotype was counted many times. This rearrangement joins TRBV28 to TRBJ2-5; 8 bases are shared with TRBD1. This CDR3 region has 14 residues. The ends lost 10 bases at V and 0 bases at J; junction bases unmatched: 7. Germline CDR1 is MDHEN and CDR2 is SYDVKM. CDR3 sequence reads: CATMWDRYQETQYF. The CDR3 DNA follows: TGTGCCACCATGTGGGACAGGTACCAAGAGACCCAGTACTTC.

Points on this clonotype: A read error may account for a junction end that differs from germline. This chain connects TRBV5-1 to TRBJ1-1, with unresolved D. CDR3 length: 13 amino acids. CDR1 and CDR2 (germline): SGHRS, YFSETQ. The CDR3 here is CASRLDANTEAFF. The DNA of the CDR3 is TGCGCCAGCAGATTGGATGCGAACACTGAAGCTTTCTTT.

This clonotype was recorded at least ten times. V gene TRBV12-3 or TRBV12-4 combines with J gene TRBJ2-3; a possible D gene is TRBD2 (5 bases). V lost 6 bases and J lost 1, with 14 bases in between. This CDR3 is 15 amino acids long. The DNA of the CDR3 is TGTGCCAGCAGCCAGAGCAGCGGCCGCACAGATACGCAGTATTTT. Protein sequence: CASSQSSGRTDTQYF.

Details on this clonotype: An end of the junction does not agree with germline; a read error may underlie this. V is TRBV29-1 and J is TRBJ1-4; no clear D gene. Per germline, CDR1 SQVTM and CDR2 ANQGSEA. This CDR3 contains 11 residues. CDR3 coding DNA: TGCAGCGTAACGGGGAGGGAAAAACCGTTTTTT. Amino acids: CSVTGREKPFF.

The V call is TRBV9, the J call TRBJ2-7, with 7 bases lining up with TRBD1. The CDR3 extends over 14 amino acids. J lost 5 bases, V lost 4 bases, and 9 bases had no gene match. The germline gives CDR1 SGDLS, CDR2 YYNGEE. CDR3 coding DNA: TGTGCCAGCAGCTCCGGGACAGAAGGGGACGAGCAGTACTTC. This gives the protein CASSSGTEGDEQYF.

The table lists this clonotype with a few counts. The CDR3 nucleotides read TGTGCTAGTGGTTTGGCCGGAGGGGATGAGCAGTTCTTC. Translated: CASGLAGGDEQFF. The chain couples TRBV12-5 to TRBJ2-1, with D possibly matching TRBD2 (6 bases). CDR1 LGHNT and CDR2 FRNRAP come from the germline V gene. This CDR3 contains 13 residues. Trimming removed 1 base from V and 8 bases from J, with 9 bases in between.

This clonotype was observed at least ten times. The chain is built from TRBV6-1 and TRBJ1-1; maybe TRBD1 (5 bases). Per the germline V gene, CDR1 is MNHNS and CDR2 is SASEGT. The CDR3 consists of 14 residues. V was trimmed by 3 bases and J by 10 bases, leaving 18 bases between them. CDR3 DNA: TGTGCCAGCAGTGACAATGGGGCAGAAGGTTTAGCTTTCTTT. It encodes CASSDNGAEGLAFF.